This TCR beta chain was observed in a study of cytomegalovirus exposure and HLA in healthy donors. General observations from the study: As a later analysis showed, a missense DCLRE1C variant was linked to trimming of TCR beta V- and J-genes. It was in a later analysis that TCR association rates were seen to vary by HLA locus, highest for DRB1 and lowest for HLA-C.

60 Vbeta and 13 Jbeta primers were used in PCR. Generated by immunoSEQ multiplex PCR, the TCRdb table keeps only in-frame clones and is missing some. This sample has about 140,000 clones, with approximately 82% found just once. Germline V gene lookup returns CDR1 MGHRA and CDR2 YSYEKL. The germline V and J ends were trimmed by 2 bases and 0 bases, with 9 bases remaining between them. CDR3 length equals 15 residues. Remarks on this clone: Its antigen is not known.

This receptor was identified in a man aged 25 to 40 in good health and CMV-seropositive. V and J are TRBV4-1 and TRBJ2-3, with D possibly matching TRBD2 (5 bases). Source material: PBMCs. The CDR3 is CASSQLAFSTDTQYF. CDR3 coding DNA: TGCGCCAGCAGCCAACTAGCATTCAGCACAGATACGCAGTATTTT.